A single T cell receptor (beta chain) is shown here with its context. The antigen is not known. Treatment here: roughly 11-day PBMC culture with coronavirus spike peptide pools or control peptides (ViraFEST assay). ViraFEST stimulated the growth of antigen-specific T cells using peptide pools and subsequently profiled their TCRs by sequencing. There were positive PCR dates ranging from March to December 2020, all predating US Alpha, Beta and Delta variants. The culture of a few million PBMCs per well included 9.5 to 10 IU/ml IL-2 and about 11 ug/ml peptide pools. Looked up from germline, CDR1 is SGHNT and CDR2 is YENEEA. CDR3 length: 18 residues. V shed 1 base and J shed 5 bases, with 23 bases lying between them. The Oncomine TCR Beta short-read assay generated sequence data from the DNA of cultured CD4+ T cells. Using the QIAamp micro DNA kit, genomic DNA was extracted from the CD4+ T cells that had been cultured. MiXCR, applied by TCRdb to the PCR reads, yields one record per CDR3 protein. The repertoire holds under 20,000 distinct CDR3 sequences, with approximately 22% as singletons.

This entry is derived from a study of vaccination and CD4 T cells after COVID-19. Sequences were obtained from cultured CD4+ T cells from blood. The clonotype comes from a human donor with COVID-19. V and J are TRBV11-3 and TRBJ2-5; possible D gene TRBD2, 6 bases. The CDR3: CASSLGLLAQGIGETQYF. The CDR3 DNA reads TGTGCCAGCAGCTTAGGTCTGCTAGCGCAGGGTATTGGGGAGACCCAGTACTTC.